These 9 T cell receptor beta chains originate from one sample sequenced in a study of shared clonotypes between healthy human individuals. The naive CD8 fraction comprised CD45RO-negative cells positively selected for CCR7 and excluded terminally differentiated effector memory CD45RA+ cells. Produced via immunoSEQ multiplex PCR; TCRdb's table is partial and in-frame only. This table holds around 650,000 clones, 95% to 96% found once. Material: naive CD8+ T cells sorted from blood. The source is a woman aged 25 to 45 in good health.

This chain uses TRBV27 with TRBJ2-1; D may be TRBD1 (9 bases). The CDR3 runs to 16 residues. V was shortened by 5 bases and J by 6 bases, with 20 bases between the two germline ends. Looked up from germline, CDR1 is MNHEY and CDR2 is SMNVEV (reference sequence). In DNA form, the CDR3 reads TGTGCCAGCAGTCCGGGGGGGAGGACAGGGGCCAATGAGCAGTTCTTC. Protein product: CASSPGGRTGANEQFF.

V usage is TRBV5-1 and J usage is TRBJ2-2, with no clear D. Germline V lookup: CDR1 SGHRS, CDR2 YFSETQ. V lost 3 bases to trimming and J lost 7 bases, with 16 bases between them. This CDR3 comprises 15 residues. CDR3 DNA sequence: TGCGCCAGCAGCTCCTATGAACAGACCGGCGGGGAGCTGTTTTTT. It codes for CASSSYEQTGGELFF.

In its sample, this clone was seen once. The rearrangement uses TRBV9 and TRBJ1-1; TRBD1 might be the D (5 bases). The V gene's germline CDR1 is SGDLS and CDR2 YYNGEE. CDR3 length equals 16 residues. V lost 0 bases, J lost 4 bases, and 16 bases lay in between. CDR3 region: CASSVVLGRYSTEAFF. The CDR3 DNA sequence: TGTGCCAGCAGCGTAGTCCTGGGGCGGTACTCCACTGAAGCTTTCTTT.

The table lists this clone with a count of one. The chain recombines TRBV9 with TRBJ2-5, with TRBD1 matching over 8 bases. Germline V gene data show CDR1 as SGDLS and CDR2 as YYNGEE. Trimming cost V 4 bases and J 5 bases; bases outside gene matches: 10. This CDR3 has 15 residues. The CDR3 here is CASSLQDREAETQYF. The CDR3 coding sequence is TGTGCCAGCAGCCTACAGGACAGGGAAGCGGAGACCCAGTACTTC.

The chain joins TRBV7-6 to TRBJ2-1; a weak D match, TRBD2 (5 bases). CDR3 length: 15 residues. Germline V gives CDR1 SGHVS, CDR2 FNYEAQ. Trimming removed 1 base from V and 2 bases from J, with 9 bases in between. CDR3 nucleotide sequence: TGTGCCAGCAGCTTAGGCGCCGGGGCCTACAATGAGCAGTTCTTC. Translated: CASSLGAGAYNEQFF.

This rearrangement joins TRBV2 to TRBJ2-1, with 12 bases lining up with TRBD2. Trimming cost V 5 bases and J 2 bases; bases outside gene matches: 4. This CDR3 is built from 16 residues. Germline lookup yields CDR1 SNHLY and CDR2 FYNNEI. The DNA of the CDR3 is TGTGCCAGCAGTACTAGCGGGAGGCTTCCCTACAATGAGCAGTTCTTC. Its translation is CASSTSGRLPYNEQFF.

The rearrangement links TRBV5-1 to TRBJ2-7; D ambiguous. Trimming left V 0 bases short and J 7 bases short, with 14 bases between. In germline, CDR1 is SGHRS, CDR2 YFSETQ. The CDR3 has 14 amino acids. The DNA of the CDR3 is TGCGCCAGCAGCTTGGATCCGGGCCTGGGGGAGCAGTACTTC. Protein product: CASSLDPGLGEQYF.

This chain connects TRBV7-2 to TRBJ2-2, with D unresolved. V lost 2 bases, J lost 5 bases, and 6 bases lay in between. CDR3 length: 13 residues. The germline gives CDR1 SGHTA, CDR2 FQGNSA. The CDR3 DNA is TGTGCCAGCAGCTTAATCGGGACCGGGGAGCTGTTTTTT. Translation gives CASSLIGTGELFF.

This rearrangement joins TRBV5-6 to TRBJ1-3, with D possibly matching TRBD1 (5 bases). Between the trimmed V and J ends, which lost 4 bases and 2 bases, there was a span of 10 bases. The length of the CDR3 is 14 residues. Germline CDR1 and CDR2: SGHDT and YYEEEE. CDR3 nucleotide sequence: TGTGCCAGCAGCACAGGATTCGCTGGAAACACCATATATTTT. Protein product: CASSTGFAGNTIYF. The whole variable domain, filled in from reference TRBV5-6 and TRBJ1-3, reads DAGVTQSPTHLIKTRGQQVTLRCSPKSGHDTVSWYQQALGQGPQFIFQYYEEEERQRGNFPDRFSGHQFPNYSSELNVNALLLGDSALYLCASSTGFAGNTIYFGEGSWLTVV.